Below are 2 T cell receptor beta chains sequenced from a single sample in a study of blood T cells in healthy people across ages. The use of a sample-barcoded 5' primer and a J-beta primer mix characterized a second PCR of about 7 to 12 cycles. TCRdb re-analysed the 5' RACE reads in MiXCR, keeping a single row per CDR3 protein. The sample contains around 800,000 distinct CDR3 sequences, around 62% of which appear only once. Sequenced: blood. The receptors were sampled from a man aged 30 to 39 in good health.

J is TRBJ1-6 and V is TRBV7-2; 7 nucleotides align to TRBD1. Germline CDR1 SGHTA, CDR2 FQGNSA. V gave up 1 base and J gave up 7 bases; unmatched junction bases: 4. The CDR3 sequence is 15 residues long. The CDR3 DNA reads as TGTGCCAGCAGCTTAGACAGGGGCCCGAATTCACCCCTCCACTTT. It codes for CASSLDRGPNSPLHF.

This rearrangement joins TRBV6-6 to TRBJ2-7, with 9 nucleotides matching TRBD1. V gave up 4 bases and J gave up 10 bases; unmatched junction bases: 5. The CDR3 sequence is 12 residues long. Germline CDR1 reads MNHNY; CDR2 reads SVGAGI (reference sequence). The CDR3 is CASSLKQGAQYF. The CDR3 DNA reads as TGTGCCAGCAGTTTAAAACAGGGGGCCCAGTACTTC.